This T cell receptor beta chain came from a study of T cell clonality in common variable immunodeficiency (dated by TCRdb to about 2015). The study at large found these results: Differences among patients in the CVID cohort limited the correlations between repertoire features and clinical complications. It was noted by the authors that sequencing of the repertoires of T cell subpopulations would be needed to clarify the cause of the increased clonality in CVID. TCRbeta clonality was higher in CVID subjects than in healthy controls (t-test p = 0.018), and the increase was most characteristic of about a third of subjects. Although equal DNA input was used, an average of approximately 82,000 unique sequences per sample was obtained for controls, compared with about 30,000 for CVID samples. Healthy controls shared more TCRbeta clones with each other than CVID subjects shared among themselves (p < 0.0001). CVID TCRbeta sequences were reported to have fewer deletions and N-nucleotide insertions and to lack highly modified clones with 13 or more V deletions.

Equivalent amounts of genomic DNA from CVID and control samples were used as sequencing input. For every sample, a 60 bp segment covering the rearranged TCRbeta CDR3 region was amplified and then sequenced. The immunoSEQ assay, a bias-corrected multiplex PCR with high-throughput sequencing, was employed for TCRbeta amplification. In the original analysis: Every unique nucleotide sequence counted as a clone and was annotated with V, D and J genes, copy number and frequency. Sequences were labeled productive if in frame, and non-productive if out of frame or containing stop codons. As previously described, clonality was computed from Shannon's entropy. The predicted amino acid sequences of productive clones were used to derive the mean CDR3 Kyte-Doolittle hydropathy. Using the R hclust function, scaled V gene usage was clustered hierarchically with Manhattan distance and complete linkage. Sharing of clones by CDR3 amino acid sequence was evaluated by resampling 12 repertoires per group over 100 rounds. The repertoires were searched for 55 to 75 published EBV-specific TCRbeta sequences and about 240 published CMV-specific TCRbeta sequences. After two CVID samples that produced fewer than 10,000 sequences were dropped from the analysis, 42 CVID repertoires remained. TCRdb holds this immuneACCESS table with in-frame rearrangements only. Some clones are missing; in checked studies, unresolved V genes explain under half, and the rest has no known cause. That table is the source of V, J and clone size, and D and trimming were worked out from the DNA. In this sample the table shows 40,000 to 60,000 clones, and no singletons are among them. The ten largest clones add up to about 1.7% of the sample.

Most CVID patients and most healthy controls were of Caucasian heritage. Heparinized peripheral whole blood samples of roughly 5 to 9 ml were obtained from each donor. TCRbeta CDR3 repertoires were sequenced from genomic DNA of adults with common variable immune deficiency (CVID) and healthy adult controls. A total of some 22 healthy adult volunteers (about 12 female and 10 male; age range roughly 23 to 66 years, mean age about 31) were included in the control group. Diluted blood was density-centrifuged over Hypaque 1077 or Ficoll-Paque to isolate peripheral blood mononuclear cells. Unsorted mononuclear cells served as the source of genomic DNA, which was extracted either by Qiagen column purification or by a centrifugation-based method. This clone was observed a few times. Which antigen it targets is not known. The source material was peripheral blood mononuclear cells. The origin of this receptor is a person between 18 and 70 years old in good health.

The DNA read from the CDR3 is TGTGCCAGCAGCTTACGGTACGAG. Translated, this gives CASSLRYE. The CDR3 as a whole reads CASSLRYEQYF. The chain is encoded by TRBV11-2 joined to TRBJ2-7, with the D segment identity uncertain. The read is 3 residues too short to cover the CDR3 end, so that end is filled in from the germline J gene. Taken from the germline V gene, the CDR1 and CDR2 loops are SGHAT and FQNNGV. The CDR3 sequence holds 11 residues, the cysteine and phenylalanine included. The 24 bases shown cover part of the CDR3, and their frame starts at base 1. V is reduced by 2 bases and J by 4 bases, leaving a spacing of 3 bases between them.